This T cell receptor beta chain stems from a study of human T cells and chemical hapten exposure. On the study more broadly: A patient group, mainly female, showed alopecia areata, totalis or universalis.

The V end lost 5 bases, the J end lost 5 bases, and 13 bases lay between the germline ends. In germline, CDR1 is SGHTA, CDR2 FQGNSA. The CDR3 runs 14 residues. At least ten counts were recorded for this clonotype. TCRdb reprocessed the RACE reads via MiXCR and lists one record per CDR3 protein. The sample comprises fewer than 500,000 distinct CDR3 sequences, 4.8% of which are singletons, and approximately 2.1% rests with the top ten. Time point given: patch test 1, 2 weeks after DPC sensitization. Treatment given: therapeutic diphenylcyclopropenone sensitization with weekly scalp DPC. J is TRBJ1-5 and V is TRBV7-2, with D perhaps TRBD1 (5 bases). The receptor was derived from a woman between 45 and 65 years old with alopecia areata. Some clones in this sample may be carry-over from other donors' samples. This sample comprised whole blood, obtained in connection with sensitization to the hapten diphenylcyclopropenone (DPC). The CDR3 DNA reads as TGTGCCAGCAGCGTAACAGGACCGGATCAGCCCCAGCATTTT. As protein: CASSVTGPDQPQHF.